This TCR beta chain emerged from a study of shared T cell receptors in the human thymus. Germline-derived CDR1 and CDR2 are SGHRS and YFSETQ. There are 17 residues in the CDR3. The junction had 16 bases not matched to a gene; V was cut back by 4 bases and J by 7 bases. Sequencing used immunoSEQ multiplex PCR; TCRdb keeps in-frame clones, though not all of them. The table lists roughly 500,000 clones, approximately 78% of them singletons. The same specimen was also included in a second study, on human thymus T cells. That study reports: Use of V and J genes seemed skewed within the thymic and blood repertoires. Related studies found that unrelated individuals share highly overlapping thymic repertoires.

This chain joins TRBV5-1 and TRBJ1-2; 10 positions agree with TRBD1. Sequencing input: thymocytes. This clonotype was sampled from a boy under two years old with a congenital heart defect. The CDR3 region is CASSGRPGQGPVGGYTF. In nucleotides, the CDR3 is TGCGCCAGCAGCGGGAGGCCGGGACAGGGGCCGGTGGGTGGCTACACCTTC. Full variable domain (missing parts from reference TRBV5-1 and TRBJ1-2): KAGVTQTPRYLIKTRGQQVTLSCSPISGHRSVSWYQQTPGQGLQFLFEYFSETQRNKGNFPGRFSGRQFSNSRSEMNVSTLELGDSALYLCASSGRPGQGPVGGYTFGSGTRLTVV.